The rows below give T cell receptor beta chains drawn from one sample of a study of CD8 T cells in Susac syndrome. TCRdb re-derived calls from the immunoSEQ multiplex PCR reads in MiXCR, one entry per CDR3 protein. This sample has 190,000 or so distinct CDR3 sequences, with roughly 96% found just once. Sequencing was carried out using CD4+ T cells from PBMCs. The receptors originated from a human donor with multiple sclerosis. Both conserved end residues are part of each CDR3. A D gene is named only where the DNA matches it firmly. Some rows mark clone size as missing; the rest say once, few, many or name a class of expanded clone.

D gene,clone size,J gene,V gene,CDR3 DNA,CDR3 protein
TRBD2,.,TRBJ2-1,TRBV29-1,TGCAGCGTTGAGGGACTAGCCGTCAGCTCCTACAATGAGCAGTTCTTC,CSVEGLAVSSYNEQFF
.,.,TRBJ2-1,TRBV2,TGTGCCAGCAGTGAAGCGCTTCTGGAGCAGTTCTTC,CASSEALLEQFF
.,.,TRBJ1-1,TRBV30,TGTGCCTGGAGAAGGGGACCCCTGACGGTATCTTTCTTT,CAWRRGPLTVSFF
.,.,TRBJ1-2,TRBV20-1,TGCAGTGCGATTGTCCCGAACTTAAACTATGGCTACACCTTC,CSAIVPNLNYGYTF
.,.,TRBJ1-2,TRBV5-4,TGTGCCAGCAGCTTTCGACCCGAAGGGGAGGGGGGGCTCTACACCTTC,CASSFRPEGEGGLYTF
.,few,TRBJ1-1,TRBV12-3/TRBV12-4,TGTGCCAGCAGCTTACGGGGGAACACTGAAGCTTTCTTT,CASSLRGNTEAFF
.,once,TRBJ2-2,TRBV20-1,TGCAGTGCTATGGACATATTCACCGGGGAGCTGTTTTTT,CSAMDIFTGELFF
.,few,TRBJ2-4,TRBV3-1,TGTGCCAGCAGCCCCTTTCATCCGTCCAAAAACATTCAGTACTTC,CASSPFHPSKNIQYF
TRBD2,few,TRBJ2-1,TRBV9,TGTGCCAGCAGCGTCGGGGGGGAGCAGTTCTTC,CASSVGGEQFF
.,.,TRBJ1-5,TRBV6-6,TGTGCCACCATTGACAGACCCTATAGCAATCAGCCCCAGCATTTT,CATIDRPYSNQPQHF
TRBD1,few,TRBJ2-6,TRBV12-3/TRBV12-4,TGTGCCAGCAGCCAGGGGGTCTCTGGGGCCAACGTCCTGACTTTC,CASSQGVSGANVLTF
TRBD2,.,TRBJ2-1,TRBV29-1,TGCAGCGTTGAAGGCTGGGGGGGCAATGAGCAGTTCTTC,CSVEGWGGNEQFF
.,.,TRBJ1-2,TRBV20-1,TGCAGTGCTAGGGTGAACCAGGGAAACTATGGCTACACCTTC,CSARVNQGNYGYTF
TRBD2,.,TRBJ2-5,TRBV6-1,TGTGCCAGCAGCCACATTCTCCCAGGACTAGCGGGAGGGCCGGGGGAGACCCAGTACTTC,CASSHILPGLAGGPGETQYF
.,.,TRBJ1-1,TRBV5-6,TGTGCCAGCAGCGACGACCCCTACAGACCCCGGGATGCTGAAGCTTTCTTT,CASSDDPYRPRDAEAFF
TRBD1,once,TRBJ1-2,TRBV20-1,TGCAGTGCTCCGGACAGGACAGTCTATGGCTACACCTTC,CSAPDRTVYGYTF